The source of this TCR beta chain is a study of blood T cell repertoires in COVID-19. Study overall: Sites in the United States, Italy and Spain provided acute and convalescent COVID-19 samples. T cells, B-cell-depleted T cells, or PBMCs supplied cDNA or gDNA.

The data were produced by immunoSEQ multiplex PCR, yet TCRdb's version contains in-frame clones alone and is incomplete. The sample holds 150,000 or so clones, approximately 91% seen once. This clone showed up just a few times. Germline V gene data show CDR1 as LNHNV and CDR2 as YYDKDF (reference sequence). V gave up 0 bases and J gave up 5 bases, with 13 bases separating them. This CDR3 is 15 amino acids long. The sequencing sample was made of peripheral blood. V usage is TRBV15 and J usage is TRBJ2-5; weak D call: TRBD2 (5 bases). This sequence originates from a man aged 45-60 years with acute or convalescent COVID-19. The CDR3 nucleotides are TGTGCCACCAGCAGAGATTATGCGGGCGGGGAGACCCAGTACTTC. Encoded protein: CATSRDYAGGETQYF. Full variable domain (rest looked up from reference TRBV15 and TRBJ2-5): DAMVIQNPRYQVTQFGKPVTLSCSQTLNHNVMYWYQQKSSQAPKLLFHYYDKDFNNEADTPDNFQSRRPNTSFCFLDIRSPGLGDTAMYLCATSRDYAGGETQYFGPGTRLLVL.